This T cell receptor (beta chain) comes out of a study of CD8 T cells in Susac syndrome. General study points: An acknowledgment was made by the study that its TCR sequencing and HLA analysis involved relatively few individuals.

Remarks on this clonotype: The target antigen is unknown.

In germline, CDR1 is SGHRS, CDR2 YFSETQ. The CDR3 is made up of 12 amino acids. Trimming pared 8 bases from V and 5 bases from J, leaving 11 bases between. Reverse transcription used roughly 0.45 to 1 ug RNA and random hexamers. Amplification of TCR beta CDR3 was carried out by immunoSEQ multiplex PCR, which covered 54 Vbeta and 13 Jbeta segments. MiXCR, applied by TCRdb to the immunoSEQ multiplex PCR reads, yields one record per CDR3 protein. This sample has approximately 220,000 distinct CDR3 sequences; about 90% occur once, and the top ten carry approximately 0.13%. TCR beta from blood CD8+ and CD4+ T cells was sequenced. TEMRA cells underwent FACS enrichment and CD8+ and CD4+ T cells underwent negative isolation.

What was sequenced was CD8+ T cells from PBMCs. This clonotype was sampled from a human donor with multiple sclerosis. The J gene is TRBJ2-1, the V gene TRBV5-1; D gene unclear. The CDR3 sequence: CASQTLHNEQFF. The CDR3 DNA follows: TGCGCCAGTCAGACCCTGCACAATGAGCAGTTCTTC.